Following are 31 T cell receptor beta chains from one sample sequenced in a study of shared clonotypes between healthy human individuals. Measured with immunoSEQ multiplex PCR; TCRdb has only the in-frame clones, and not every one. In the table there are about 500,000 clones, about 74% of which are singletons. Specimen: PBMCs. The receptor source for this set is a woman aged 40 to 55 in good health. Some clones in this sample may be carry-over from other donors' samples.

The V call is TRBV30, the J call TRBJ1-1; D is unresolved. The V gene lost 3 bases and the J gene lost 4 bases, with 3 bases spanning the gap. The germline CDR1 and CDR2 sequences are GTSNPN and SVGIG (reference sequence). The CDR3 consists of 10 residues. CDR3: CAWRLTEAFF. CDR3 nucleotide sequence: TGTGCCTGGAGGCTCACTGAAGCTTTCTTT.

On this clone: It is likely a read error: a sequence one base away is far more abundant. The chain carries TRBV7-9 and TRBJ2-7, with D uncertain. The germline CDR1 and CDR2 sequences are SEHNR and FQNEAQ (reference sequence). V dropped 1 base and J dropped 5 bases, with 9 bases sitting between them. This CDR3 spans 13 amino acids. In nucleotides, the CDR3 is TGTGCCAGCAGCTTAGATAGGTCCCACGAGCAGTACTTC. It yields the protein CASSLDRSHEQYF.

CDR3 DNA: TGTGCCAGCAGTGGGGTTTTCCTTAGCAATCAGCCCCAGCATTTT. Its protein is CASSGVFLSNQPQHF. This sequence joins TRBV6-6 and TRBJ1-5; the D is unclear. V gave up 5 bases and J gave up 0 bases, with 11 bases separating them. Germline V gives CDR1 MNHNY, CDR2 SVGAGI (reference sequence). The CDR3 is 15 residues long.

This chain links TRBV6-6 with TRBJ2-5; a possible D gene is TRBD1 (6 bases). Trimming removed 0 bases at V and 12 bases at J, with 17 bases between. Germline CDR1 and CDR2: MNHNY and SVGAGI (reference sequence). CDR3 length equals 14 residues. The DNA of the CDR3 is TGTGCCAGCAGTTACTCGGCCCCCATACAGGGAGAGTACTTC. Protein product: CASSYSAPIQGEYF.

This CDR3 reads CASSQGGTSRYYEQYF. The CDR3 nucleotides read TGCGCCAGCAGCCAAGGTGGGACTAGCAGATACTACGAGCAGTACTTC. The chain is built from TRBV4-1 and TRBJ2-7, with 9 bases identical to TRBD2. Per the germline V gene, CDR1 is MGHRA and CDR2 is YSYEKL. The length of the CDR3 is 16 residues. The V and J ends lost 1 base and 3 bases, in that order; junction bases with no gene match: 7.

The chain carries TRBV7-8 and TRBJ2-1; no reliable D call. Per germline, CDR1 SGHVS and CDR2 FQNEAQ. Between the trimmed V and J ends, which lost 5 bases and 12 bases, there was a span of 11 bases. The CDR3 covers 11 residues. This CDR3 reads CASSTRWGQFF. The CDR3 DNA reads TGTGCCAGCAGCACACGGTGGGGGCAGTTCTTC.

With respect to this clone: A much larger clone differs from this one at a single base, so this may be a read error. The chain employs TRBV5-6 and TRBJ2-1; TRBD2 matches at 14 bases. The CDR3 is 14 residues long. Germline V gives CDR1 SGHDT, CDR2 YYEEEE. J gave up 9 bases and V 5 bases, and 4 bases lay outside the gene matches. As DNA, the CDR3 is TGTGCCAGCAGAATGGGACTAGCGGGAGTTGAGCAGTTCTTC. It specifies CASRMGLAGVEQFF.

Details on this clone: A read error may produce the germline difference seen at one junction end. V and J are TRBV7-7 and TRBJ2-6; weak D call: TRBD1 (6 bases). There are 15 residues in the CDR3. The germline V gene encodes CDR1 SSHAT and CDR2 FNYEAQ (reference sequence). The CDR3 DNA follows: TGTGCTAGCAGCCCCGGACAGTCTGGGGCCAACGTCCTGACTTTC. Protein sequence: CASSPGQSGANVLTF.

As for this clone: This likely reflects a read error, since a far larger clone is one base away. This is likely a read error, given that the CDR3 carries no conserved phenylalanine or tryptophan at its end. The CDR3 region is CASSLDLYEQYL. The CDR3 bases are TGTGCCAGCAGTCTCGATCTCTACGAGCAGTACCTC. The gene calls are TRBV2 and TRBJ2-7; D remains unclear. V dropped 5 bases and J dropped 3 bases, with 8 bases sitting between them. Germline assignment: CDR1 SNHLY and CDR2 FYNNEI. The CDR3 is 12 residues long.

The V and J genes are TRBV9 and TRBJ2-7, with TRBD2 identical over 10 bases. Per germline, CDR1 SGDLS and CDR2 YYNGEE. The trim removed 4 bases at V and 4 bases at J, leaving 8 bases unmatched. The CDR3 runs to 15 residues. The CDR3 DNA reads as TGTGCCAGCAGCCCCATAGCGGGGGGAGGATACGAGCAGTACTTC. Amino acid sequence: CASSPIAGGGYEQYF.

A remark on this clone: This may come from a read error, since a much larger clone is one base off. This chain links TRBV4-3 with TRBJ2-6; tentatively, D is TRBD1 (5 bases). The CDR3 totals 16 residues. Germline CDR1 is LGHNA and CDR2 is YSLEER. The CDR3 nucleotides read TGCGCCAGCAGCCAAGATATTGTGGGTGGGGCCAACGTCCCGACTTTC. Protein: CASSQDIVGGANVPTF.

The chain joins TRBV10-2 to TRBJ2-1; 7 positions match TRBD2. This CDR3 is built from 15 residues. V gave up 3 bases and J gave up 3 bases; unmatched junction bases: 5. Germline V lookup: CDR1 WSHSY, CDR2 SAAADI. The DNA for the CDR3 is TGCGCCAGCAGTGATCGGCGGGAGAGCTACAATGAGCAGTTCTTC. This gives the protein CASSDRRESYNEQFF.

Turning to this clone: With a much larger clone just one base away, this may be a read error. The chain carries TRBV11-2 and TRBJ1-1; D is undetermined. Germline V gene data show CDR1 as SGHAT and CDR2 as FQNNGV. This CDR3 has 13 residues. The chain's CDR3 is CASGLGSPTEAFF. CDR3 coding DNA: TGTGCCAGCGGCTTAGGGTCCCCCACTGAAGCTTTCTTT.

On this clone: A much larger clone is a single base away; this may be a read error. Other DNA sequences in the same sample also yield this CDR3. The chain recombines TRBV9 with TRBJ2-2, with a weak D call TRBD2 (6 bases). Trimming pared 3 bases from V and 5 bases from J, leaving 20 bases between. Looked up from germline, CDR1 is SGDLS and CDR2 is YYNGEE. CDR3 length: 17 residues. The CDR3 region is CASSAAGTPGGTGELFF. In nucleotides, the CDR3 is TGTGCCAGCAGCGCCGCCGGGACTCCAGGCGGGACCGGGGAGCTGTTTTTT.

The rearrangement uses TRBV4-3 and TRBJ2-2; tentative D call: TRBD1 (5 bases). The CDR3 loop spans 16 amino acids. The V end lost 1 base, the J end lost 5 bases, and 14 bases lay between the germline ends. CDR1 and CDR2 from the germline V gene are LGHNA and YSLEER. The CDR3 is CASSQVVGLETGELFF. DNA of the CDR3: TGCGCCAGCAGCCAAGTGGTGGGGCTCGAAACCGGGGAGCTGTTTTTT.

V is TRBV6-1 and J is TRBJ2-7, with a possible D match to TRBD2 (5 bases). The ends were cut back, 6 bases at V and 0 bases at J, with 12 bases in the middle. Germline CDR1 reads MNHNS; CDR2 reads SASEGT. The CDR3 contains 14 residues. CDR3 DNA sequence: TGTGCCAGCAGGGGAGTTCCGAGCTCCTACGAGCAGTACTTC. Translation: CASRGVPSSYEQYF.

The V gene is TRBV6-1, the J gene TRBJ2-3, with D perhaps being TRBD1 or TRBD2 (5 bases each). The CDR3 totals 15 residues. Germline CDR1 and CDR2: MNHNS and SASEGT. V was clipped by 0 bases and J by 7 bases, with 14 bases between them. The CDR3 region has the DNA TGTGCCAGCAGTGAAGCGCCCGGGGCTTACAATACGCAGTATTTT. It encodes CASSEAPGAYNTQYF.

This chain uses TRBV9 with TRBJ2-7; TRBD2 aligns across 9 bases. The CDR3 is made up of 16 amino acids. V was clipped by 4 bases and J by 3 bases; unmatched bases: 11. Germline V gene sequence: CDR1 SGDLS, CDR2 YYNGEE. CDR3 loop: CASSPHLAGVNYEQYF. The CDR3 DNA sequence: TGTGCCAGCAGCCCCCATTTAGCGGGAGTAAACTACGAGCAGTACTTC.

The rearrangement joins TRBV27 to TRBJ2-7; 7 positions agree with TRBD1. The germline CDR1 and CDR2 sequences are MNHEY and SMNVEV (reference sequence). Trimming removed 0 bases from V and 3 bases from J; junction bases left unmatched: 2. The CDR3 runs to 14 residues. The CDR3 region is CASSLSGQIYEQYF. Written as DNA, the CDR3 is TGTGCCAGCAGTTTATCGGGACAGATCTACGAGCAGTACTTC.

The chain is built from TRBV18 and TRBJ1-5; TRBD1 might be the D (5 bases). CDR1 is KGHSH, CDR2 LQKENI, per germline. Trimming removed 3 bases at V and 0 bases at J, with 15 bases between. The CDR3 has 17 residues. The CDR3 region is CASSPTGSGYSNQPQHF. The CDR3 DNA reads as TGTGCCAGCTCACCGACTGGGTCAGGGTATAGCAATCAGCCCCAGCATTTT.

This chain connects TRBV5-3 to TRBJ1-1, with TRBD1 as a possible D gene (5 bases). TRBV5-3 is sorted into the ORF group, with uncertain function. Trimming removed 4 bases from V and 6 bases from J, with 37 bases in between. The CDR3 covers 21 residues. The CDR3 bases are TGTGCCAGAAGCCCCACTTCCCCGTCTCAAAGTAGTAGGGCAAGGGGTCCTGAAGCTTTCTTT. Protein product: CARSPTSPSQSSRARGPEAFF.

V and J are TRBV19 and TRBJ1-5; a weak D match, TRBD1 (6 bases). Trimming left V 5 bases short and J 2 bases short, with 16 bases between. Germline V gene lookup returns CDR1 LNHDA and CDR2 SQIVND (reference sequence). The CDR3 totals 16 residues. CDR3 nucleotide sequence: TGTGCCAGTAGTGAGGCGGGGGGCACCGGCAATCAGCCCCAGCATTTT. The encoded protein is CASSEAGGTGNQPQHF.

This chain links TRBV11-2 with TRBJ2-7; D remains ambiguous. This CDR3 is built from 14 residues. V dropped 5 bases and J dropped 3 bases, with 14 bases sitting between them. Germline values: CDR1 SGHAT, CDR2 FQNNGV. The CDR3 loop reads CASSRGGAHYEQYF. CDR3 in DNA: TGTGCCAGCAGCCGAGGTGGAGCTCACTACGAGCAGTACTTC.

The chain combines TRBV19 with TRBJ2-7, with D unresolved. Germline V gene lookup returns CDR1 LNHDA and CDR2 SQIVND (reference sequence). The CDR3 runs 13 residues. Trimming left V 5 bases short and J 0 bases short, with 8 bases between. This CDR3 reads CASSPGLSYEQYF. CDR3 sequence (DNA): TGTGCCAGTAGTCCCGGCCTCTCCTACGAGCAGTACTTC.

The chain carries TRBV6-6 and TRBJ2-7; D is unresolved. Germline loops: CDR1 MNHNY, CDR2 SVGAGI (reference sequence). The V end was cut by 5 bases, the J end by 0 bases, with 5 bases between. The CDR3 runs to 12 residues. In DNA, the CDR3 is TGTGCCAGCAGTCGTGGCTCCTACGAGCAGTACTTC. Its protein product is CASSRGSYEQYF.

This sequence joins TRBV29-1 and TRBJ2-7; 8 bases map to TRBD1. Germline assignment: CDR1 SQVTM and CDR2 ANQGSEA. The V gene end was trimmed by 3 bases and the J gene end by 2 bases; junction bases not matched to a gene: 9. The CDR3 sequence is 15 residues long. For the CDR3, the DNA is TGCAGCGTTGAGGGGGGTCAGGGGGCCCCCTACGAGCAGTACTTC. Its translation is CSVEGGQGAPYEQYF.

The chain couples TRBV5-4 to TRBJ2-5; 7 positions agree with TRBD2. V gave up 2 bases and J gave up 5 bases; unmatched junction bases: 6. CDR3 size: 14 residues. Germline assignment: CDR1 SGHNT and CDR2 YYREEE (reference sequence). The CDR3 coding sequence is TGTGCCAGCAGCTTCCCTGCCGGGGGGGAGACCCAGTACTTC. Protein: CASSFPAGGETQYF. Using reference TRBV5-4 and TRBJ2-5 for the parts outside the CDR3, the full variable domain is ETGVTQSPTHLIKTRGQQVTLRCSSQSGHNTVSWYQQALGQGPQFIFQYYREEENGRGNFPPRFSGLQFPNYSSELNVNALELDDSALYLCASSFPAGGETQYFGPGTRLLVL.

The rearrangement joins TRBV20-1 to TRBJ1-2; 9 bases agree with TRBD1. Trimming at V came to 4 bases and at J to 7 bases, leaving 1 base not matched to a gene. This CDR3 contains 11 residues. The V gene's germline CDR1 is DFQATT and CDR2 SNEGSKA (reference sequence). The CDR3, as DNA: TGCAGTGCTAACAGGGGGCTTGGCTACACCTTC. Protein product: CSANRGLGYTF.

V gene TRBV11-2 combines with J gene TRBJ1-3; no clear D. Germline assignment: CDR1 SGHAT and CDR2 FQNNGV. Trimming took off 0 bases at V and 1 base at J, with 7 bases between the two ends. CDR3 length: 15 amino acids. As DNA, the CDR3 is TGTGCCAGCAGCTTAGATCGCGGGTCTGGAAACACCATATATTTT. It yields the protein CASSLDRGSGNTIYF.

Regarding this clone: Since a much larger clone is just one base distant, this may be a read error. In DNA form, the CDR3 reads TGTGCCAGCAGCTTAAGAGAGACCCAGTACTTC. Amino acid sequence: CASSLRETQYF. This chain connects TRBV5-4 to TRBJ2-5; no definite D call. The V end was cut by 2 bases, the J end by 4 bases, with 3 bases between. CDR3 length: 11 residues. CDR1 and CDR2 from the germline V gene are SGHNT and YYREEE (reference sequence).

CDR3 amino acids: CASSQTSGMEETQYF. The DNA of the CDR3 is TGTGCCAGCTCACAGACTAGCGGGATGGAGGAGACCCAGTACTTC. The gene calls are TRBV18 and TRBJ2-5; 11 bases are a match to TRBD2. The CDR3 loop spans 15 amino acids. CDR1 is KGHSH, CDR2 LQKENI, per germline. V dropped 4 bases and J dropped 5; count of bases not matched to a gene: 6. Looking up the rest from reference TRBV18 and TRBJ2-5 gives the full variable domain: NAGVMQNPRHLVRRRGQEARLRCSPMKGHSHVYWYRQLPEEGLKFMVYLQKENIIDESGMPKERFSAEFPKEGPSILRIQQVVRGDSAAYFCASSQTSGMEETQYFGPGTRLLVL.